This T cell receptor (beta chain) was captured by sequencing in a study of metastatic and nonmetastatic thyroid tumors (dated by TCRdb to 2020 to 2021). Study-wide context: For patients with malignant and with benign thyroid disease, the researchers compared repertoires between peripheral blood samples and tumor or nodule tissue samples. Results the study describes overall, beyond this receptor: TCR beta diversity was reported as significantly higher in malignant tumors than in benign nodules, in both blood and tumor samples.

The library was generated by PCR. TCRdb lists the instrument as Illumina HiSeq 4000. High-throughput sequencing was used to profile the CDR3 region of the TCR beta-chain in every patient. On the authors' methods: The researchers built a classifier to tell apart papillary thyroid cancer patients with distant metastasis, based on CDR3 differences among clinicopathological groups. To measure repertoire diversity the researchers used the Shannon index, while the Morisita-Horn index served to gauge how similar the tumor and blood repertoires were. The raw public reads went through TCRdb reprocessing: fastp at Q25, MiXCR clone calling, in-frame beta chains kept. For this entry, the V and J calls and clone size follow TCRdb and not the study's own pipeline. The sample profile shows some 5,700 clones; about 25% of them were found once. Together, the top ten hold over 8.5% of the sample. This clone was detected ten times or more. The clone's antigen remains unknown. Base qualities were left out, and no much larger clone turns up one base away.

No patient had received any treatment before thyroid surgery. The study retrospectively analysed patient clinical samples collected from about 2012 to 2019 using T-cell receptor beta sequencing. Relative to germline, V is 3 bases shorter and J is 6 bases shorter, with 9 bases between their ends. From the cysteine up to the phenylalanine, the CDR3 has a length of 13 residues. Of the read, only the CDR3 DNA is kept; its 39 bases are in frame from base 1. Source material: adjacent normal tissue. Recombination linked TRBV12-3 or TRBV12-4 to TRBJ1-3; a tentative D call is TRBD1 (5 bases match). This sequence originates from a male donor with papillary thyroid cancer or a benign thyroid nodule (not recorded which). Some clones in this sample may be carry-over from other donors' samples. The DNA is as follows: TGTGCCAGCAGTTTCGGGGGGAAAAACACCATATATTTT. This sequence encodes CASSFGGKNTIYF.